Described below is a single T cell receptor beta chain sequence and its context. Its antigen is still unknown. The table came from immunoSEQ multiplex PCR; TCRdb's copy has only in-frame clones and leaves some out. The profile shows approximately 1.9 million clones, about 93% of them singletons. CD45RO negativity and positive selection for CCR7 defined naive CD8 cells, a population that excluded terminally differentiated effector memory CD45RA+ cells. V lost 0 bases to trimming and J lost 4 bases, with 18 bases between them. The CDR3 sequence is 17 residues long. In germline, CDR1 is LNHDA, CDR2 SQIVND (reference sequence). The sample originates from a study of shared clonotypes between healthy human individuals. Whole-study findings and limits: Despite large depth, rarefaction showed incomplete sorted-subset sequencing. Across subsets, estimated richness was generally greater for naive than for memory populations.

This clonotype originated in a young man in good health. Some clones in this sample may be carry-over from other donors' samples. Material: naive CD8+ T cells from PBMCs. The chain combines TRBV19 with TRBJ1-2, with D perhaps TRBD1 (6 bases). The CDR3 DNA reads TGTGCCAGTAGTATAGATGGAGAGGCAGGGGAGCTCTATGGCTACACCTTC. Residues: CASSIDGEAGELYGYTF. Looking up the rest from reference TRBV19 and TRBJ1-2 gives the full variable domain: DGGITQSPKYLFRKEGQNVTLSCEQNLNHDAMYWYRQDPGQGLRLIYYSQIVNDFQKGDIAEGYSVSREKKESFPLTVTSAQKNPTAFYLCASSIDGEAGELYGYTFGSGTRLTVV.